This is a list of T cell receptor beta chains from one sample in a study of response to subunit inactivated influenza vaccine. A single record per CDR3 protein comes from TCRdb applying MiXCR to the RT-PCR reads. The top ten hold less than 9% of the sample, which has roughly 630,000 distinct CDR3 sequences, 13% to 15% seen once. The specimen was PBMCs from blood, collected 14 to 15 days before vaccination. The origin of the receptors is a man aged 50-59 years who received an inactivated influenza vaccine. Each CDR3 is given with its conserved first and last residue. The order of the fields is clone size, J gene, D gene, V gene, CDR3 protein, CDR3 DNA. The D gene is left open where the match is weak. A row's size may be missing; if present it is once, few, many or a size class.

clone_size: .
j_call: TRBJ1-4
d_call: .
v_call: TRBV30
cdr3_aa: CAWSLQGGEKLFF
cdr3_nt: TGTGCCTGGAGTCTACAGGGTGGAGAAAAACTGTTTTTT

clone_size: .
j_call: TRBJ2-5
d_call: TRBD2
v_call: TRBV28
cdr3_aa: CASSKPGGTQYF
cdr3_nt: TGTGCCAGCAGTAAACCGGGGGGGACCCAGTACTTC

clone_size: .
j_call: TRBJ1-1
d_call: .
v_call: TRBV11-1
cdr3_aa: CASNGVFSKDTEAFF
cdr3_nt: TGTGCCAGCAATGGGGTGTTTTCGAAGGACACTGAAGCTTTCTTT

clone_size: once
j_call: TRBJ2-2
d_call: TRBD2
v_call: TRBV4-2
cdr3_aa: CASSQLLAGVRTNTGELFF
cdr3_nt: TGTGCCAGCAGCCAACTACTAGCGGGAGTAAGGACTAACACCGGGGAGCTGTTTTTT

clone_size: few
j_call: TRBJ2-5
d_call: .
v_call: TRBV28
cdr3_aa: CASTGPVRETQYF
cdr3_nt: TGTGCCAGCACGGGCCCAGTCCGAGAGACCCAGTACTTC

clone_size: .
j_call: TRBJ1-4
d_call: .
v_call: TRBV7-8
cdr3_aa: CASRRGLANEKLFF
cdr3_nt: TGTGCCAGCAGACGGGGGCTCGCTAATGAAAAACTGTTTTTT

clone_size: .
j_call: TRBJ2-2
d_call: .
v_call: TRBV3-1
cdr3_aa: CASSHSGLEAGELFF
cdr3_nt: TGTGCCAGCAGCCACAGCGGGTTGGAGGCCGGGGAGCTGTTTTTT

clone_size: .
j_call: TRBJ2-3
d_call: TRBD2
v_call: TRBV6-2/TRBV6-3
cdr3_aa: CASSYGTSRQDTQYF
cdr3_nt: TGTGCCAGCAGTTACGGGACTAGCCGCCAAGATACGCAGTATTTT

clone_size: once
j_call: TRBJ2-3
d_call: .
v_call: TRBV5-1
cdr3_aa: CASSLVGGPSYTQYF
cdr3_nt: TGCGCCAGCAGCTTGGTAGGCGGTCCTTCGTATACGCAGTATTTT

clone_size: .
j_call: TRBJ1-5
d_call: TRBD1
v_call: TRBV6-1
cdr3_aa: CASSTGTGRIDNQPQHF
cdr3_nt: TGTGCCAGCAGTACCGGGACAGGGCGTATTGACAATCAGCCCCAGCATTTT

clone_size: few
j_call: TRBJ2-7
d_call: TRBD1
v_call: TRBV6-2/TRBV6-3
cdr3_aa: CASSPTQGSEQYF
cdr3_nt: TGTGCCAGCAGCCCAACACAGGGGTCCGAGCAGTACTTC

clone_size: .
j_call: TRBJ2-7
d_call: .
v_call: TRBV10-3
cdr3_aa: CAISESTQVGEQYF
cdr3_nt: TGTGCCATCAGTGAGTCGACGCAGGTCGGCGAGCAGTACTTC

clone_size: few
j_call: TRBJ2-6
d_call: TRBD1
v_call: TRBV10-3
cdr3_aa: CAISGRDRDSGANVLTF
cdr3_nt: TGTGCCATCAGTGGCCGGGACAGGGACTCTGGGGCCAACGTCCTGACTTTC

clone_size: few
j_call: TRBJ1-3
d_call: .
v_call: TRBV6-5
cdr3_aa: CASSYTGTGSSGNTIYF
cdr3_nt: TGTGCCAGCAGTTATACCGGGACGGGCTCCTCTGGAAACACCATATATTTT

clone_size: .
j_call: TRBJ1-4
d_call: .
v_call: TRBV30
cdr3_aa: CAWSVQGEKLFF
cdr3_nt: TGTGCCTGGAGTGTACAAGGGGAAAAACTGTTTTTT

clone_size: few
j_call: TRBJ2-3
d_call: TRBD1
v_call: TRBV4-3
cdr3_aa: CASSQDASDRGFSSTDTQYF
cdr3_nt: TGCGCCAGCAGCCAAGACGCTTCGGACAGGGGGTTTTCTAGCACAGATACGCAGTATTTT

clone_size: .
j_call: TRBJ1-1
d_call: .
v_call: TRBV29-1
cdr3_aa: CSARQVRNTEAFF
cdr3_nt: TGCAGCGCTCGACAGGTGAGAAACACTGAAGCTTTCTTT

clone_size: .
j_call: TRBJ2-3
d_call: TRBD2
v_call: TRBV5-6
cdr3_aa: CASSLGLAVADTQYF
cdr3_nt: TGTGCCAGCAGCTTGGGACTAGCGGTGGCAGATACGCAGTATTTT

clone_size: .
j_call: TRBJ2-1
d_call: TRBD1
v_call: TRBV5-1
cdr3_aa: CASSLWDRRLQFF
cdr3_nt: TGCGCCAGCAGCTTGTGGGACAGGCGTCTTCAGTTCTTC

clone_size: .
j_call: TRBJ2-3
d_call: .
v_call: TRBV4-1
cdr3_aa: CASSQDLYGTTQYF
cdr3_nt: TGCGCCAGCAGCCAAGATTTATACGGGACTACGCAGTATTTT

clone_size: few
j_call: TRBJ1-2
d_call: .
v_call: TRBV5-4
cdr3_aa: CASSLVTMSYGYTF
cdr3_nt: TGTGCCAGCAGCTTGGTAACGATGAGCTATGGCTACACCTTC

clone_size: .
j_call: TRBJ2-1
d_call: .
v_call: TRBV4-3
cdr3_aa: CASSQARASAESYNEQFF
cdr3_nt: TGCGCCAGCAGCCAGGCACGAGCTTCCGCAGAGTCCTACAATGAGCAGTTCTTC

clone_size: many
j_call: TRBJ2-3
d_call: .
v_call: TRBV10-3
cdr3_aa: CAISESSRSTDTQYF
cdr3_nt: TGTGCCATCAGTGAGTCTTCCAGGTCCACAGATACGCAGTATTTT

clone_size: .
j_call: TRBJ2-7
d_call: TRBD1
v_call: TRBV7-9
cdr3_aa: CASSLYPGTGVSEQYF
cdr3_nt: TGTGCCAGCAGCTTATACCCCGGGACAGGGGTTTCCGAGCAGTACTTC

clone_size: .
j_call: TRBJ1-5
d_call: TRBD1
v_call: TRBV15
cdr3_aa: CATSRDRENQPQHF
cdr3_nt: TGTGCCACCAGCAGGGACAGGGAGAATCAGCCCCAGCATTTT

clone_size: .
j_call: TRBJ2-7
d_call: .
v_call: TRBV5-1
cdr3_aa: CASSFRLVYEQYF
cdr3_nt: TGCGCCAGCAGCTTCAGGTTGGTTTACGAGCAGTACTTC

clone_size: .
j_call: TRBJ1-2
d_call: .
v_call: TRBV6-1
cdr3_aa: CASSQGTEPYGYGYTF
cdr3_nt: TGTGCCAGCAGTCAAGGGACGGAGCCTTACGGCTATGGCTACACCTTC

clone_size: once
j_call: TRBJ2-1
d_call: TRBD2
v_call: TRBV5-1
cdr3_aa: CASSLAGTSVYNEHFF
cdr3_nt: TGCGCCAGCAGCTTGGCGGGGACTAGCGTGTACAATGAGCATTTCTTC

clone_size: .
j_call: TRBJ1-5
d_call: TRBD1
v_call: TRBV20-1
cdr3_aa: CSARDGTGISNQPQHF
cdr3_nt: TGCAGTGCTAGAGATGGGACAGGGATCAGCAATCAGCCCCAGCATTTT

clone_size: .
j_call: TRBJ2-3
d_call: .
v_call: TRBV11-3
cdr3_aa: CASSSPDTDTQYF
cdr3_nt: TGTGCCAGCAGCTCGCCCGACACAGATACGCAGTATTTT

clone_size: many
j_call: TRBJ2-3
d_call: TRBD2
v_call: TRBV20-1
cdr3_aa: CSAKRGRTDTQYF
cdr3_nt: TGCAGTGCTAAGCGGGGCCGCACAGATACGCAGTATTTT

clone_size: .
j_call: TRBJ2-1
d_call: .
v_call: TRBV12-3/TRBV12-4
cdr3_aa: CASSLVQVLAQFF
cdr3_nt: TGTGCCAGCAGTTTGGTTCAGGTTTTAGCGCAGTTCTTC

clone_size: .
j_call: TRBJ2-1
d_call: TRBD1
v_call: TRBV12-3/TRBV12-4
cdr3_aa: CASSPPGGHLYNEQFF
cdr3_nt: TGTGCCAGCTCACCTCCAGGGGGTCACCTCTACAATGAGCAGTTCTTC

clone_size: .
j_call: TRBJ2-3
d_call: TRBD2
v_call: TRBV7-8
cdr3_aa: CASSLVSLAGFTDTQYF
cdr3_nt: TGTGCCAGCAGCTTAGTGTCCCTAGCGGGGTTCACAGATACGCAGTATTTT

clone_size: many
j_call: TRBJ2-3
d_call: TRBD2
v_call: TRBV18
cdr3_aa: CASSPWTSGNTDTQYF
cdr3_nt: TGTGCCAGCTCACCATGGACTAGCGGGAACACAGATACGCAGTATTTT

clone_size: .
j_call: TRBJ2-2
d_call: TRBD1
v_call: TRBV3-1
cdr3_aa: CASSQRQGWIGELFF
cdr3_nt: TGTGCCAGCAGCCAACGACAGGGGTGGATCGGGGAGCTGTTTTTT

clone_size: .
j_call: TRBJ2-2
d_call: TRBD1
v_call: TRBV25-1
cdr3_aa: CASSMITGDTGELFF
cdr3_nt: TGTGCCAGCAGTATGATCACAGGGGACACCGGGGAGCTGTTTTTT

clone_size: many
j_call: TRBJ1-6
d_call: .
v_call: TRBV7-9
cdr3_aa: CASSSPGPIGSPLHF
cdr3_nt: TGTGCCAGCAGCTCCCCGGGTCCGATCGGTTCACCCCTCCACTTT

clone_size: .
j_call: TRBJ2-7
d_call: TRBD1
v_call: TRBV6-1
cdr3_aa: CASRRGQASSEQYF
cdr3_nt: TGTGCCAGCAGGAGGGGACAGGCCTCGAGCGAGCAGTACTTC

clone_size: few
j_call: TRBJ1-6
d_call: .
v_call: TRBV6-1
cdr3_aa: CASSKPTDYNSPLHF
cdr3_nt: TGTGCCAGCAGTAAACCAACAGATTATAATTCACCCCTCCACTTT

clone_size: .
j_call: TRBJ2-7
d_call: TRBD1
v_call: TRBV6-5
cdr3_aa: CASSYSYGTGVPFSDEQYF
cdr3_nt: TGTGCCAGCAGTTACTCGTACGGGACAGGGGTCCCATTCTCGGACGAGCAGTACTTC

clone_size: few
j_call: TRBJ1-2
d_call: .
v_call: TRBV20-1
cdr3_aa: CSARVGSGGYTF
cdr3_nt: TGCAGTGCTAGAGTCGGTTCGGGAGGCTACACCTTC

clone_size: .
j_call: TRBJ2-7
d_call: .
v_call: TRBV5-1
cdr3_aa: CASSPGGARGDEQYF
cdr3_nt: TGCGCCAGCAGCCCCGGAGGAGCGAGAGGCGACGAGCAGTACTTC

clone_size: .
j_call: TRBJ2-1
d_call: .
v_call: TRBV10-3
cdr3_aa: CAISESTGISYNEQFF
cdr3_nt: TGTGCCATCAGTGAGTCGACAGGCATTTCCTACAATGAGCAGTTCTTC

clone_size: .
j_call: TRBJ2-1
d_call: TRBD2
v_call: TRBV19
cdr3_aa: CASSTPGRGAYNEQFF
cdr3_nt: TGTGCCAGTAGTACCCCGGGGAGGGGAGCCTACAATGAGCAGTTCTTC

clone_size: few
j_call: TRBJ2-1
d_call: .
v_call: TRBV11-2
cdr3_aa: CASSGGDITYNEQFF
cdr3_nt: TGTGCCAGCAGCGGGGGGGACATTACCTACAATGAGCAGTTCTTC

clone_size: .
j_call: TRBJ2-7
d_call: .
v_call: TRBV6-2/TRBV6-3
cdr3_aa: CASSYGRAQSSYEQYF
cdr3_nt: TGTGCCAGCAGTTACGGGCGGGCCCAGAGCTCCTACGAGCAGTACTTC

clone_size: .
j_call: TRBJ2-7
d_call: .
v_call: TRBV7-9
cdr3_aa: CASSWGDSYEQYF
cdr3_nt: TGTGCCAGCAGCTGGGGGGACAGCTACGAGCAGTACTTC

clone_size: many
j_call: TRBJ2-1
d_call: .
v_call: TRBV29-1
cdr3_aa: CSVDGGKHLYHNEQFF
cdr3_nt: TGCAGCGTTGACGGCGGGAAACATCTCTACCACAATGAGCAGTTCTTC

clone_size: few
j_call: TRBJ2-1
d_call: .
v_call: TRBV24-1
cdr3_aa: CATSDLSRYNEQFF
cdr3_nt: TGTGCCACCAGTGATTTAAGCAGATACAATGAGCAGTTCTTC

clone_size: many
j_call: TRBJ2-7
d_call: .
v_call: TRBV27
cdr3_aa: CASSLRPSYEQYF
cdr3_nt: TGTGCCAGCAGTCTGCGGCCCTCCTACGAGCAGTACTTC

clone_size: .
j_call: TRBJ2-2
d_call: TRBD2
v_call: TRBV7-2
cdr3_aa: CASSLGSSGSPGELFF
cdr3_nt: TGTGCCAGCAGCTTAGGATCTAGCGGGAGTCCCGGGGAGCTGTTTTTT

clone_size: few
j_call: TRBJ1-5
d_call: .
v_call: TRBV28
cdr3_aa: CASSTDGLNQPQHF
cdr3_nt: TGTGCCAGCAGTACTGACGGACTGAATCAGCCCCAGCATTTT